The 3 T cell receptor beta chains below all came from one sample that was sequenced in a study of early T cells in non-severe SARS-CoV-2 infection. TCRdb ran MiXCR on the 5' RACE reads and lists one entry per CDR3 protein. The sample has about 94,000 distinct CDR3 sequences, less than 15% seen once. Sequencing used whole blood. These receptors were obtained from an adult who was a healthcare worker with PCR-confirmed SARS-CoV-2 infection or an uninfected control (not recorded which).

Here the CDR3 DNA reads TGTGCCAGCAGTTACGGGGAACAGGGCACTGAAGCTTTCTTT. This sequence encodes CASSYGEQGTEAFF. This sequence joins TRBV6-6 and TRBJ1-1, with a weak D call TRBD1 (6 bases). The CDR3 totals 14 residues. The V gene's germline CDR1 is MNHNY and CDR2 SVGAGI (reference sequence). Trimming removed 2 bases from V and 4 bases from J, with 11 bases in between.

This clonotype was seen only a few times. This chain connects TRBV5-8 to TRBJ1-2, with 7 bases that match TRBD1. The junction had 7 bases not matched to a gene; V was cut back by 4 bases and J by 7 bases. The CDR3 is 13 amino acids. Germline V gene lookup returns CDR1 SGHTS and CDR2 YDEGEE. CDR3: CASSHTGERGYTF. In DNA, the CDR3 is TGTGCCAGCAGCCATACAGGGGAACGTGGCTACACCTTC.

The genes are TRBV20-1 and TRBJ2-7; 9 nucleotides agree with TRBD1. The CDR3 has 15 amino acids. Germline trimming cut 2 bases from V and 6 bases from J; bases unmatched to any gene: 11. The germline CDR1 and CDR2 sequences are DFQATT and SNEGSKA (reference sequence). DNA for the CDR3: TGCAGTGCTAGATCTTCCGGGACAGGGAATATCGAGCAGTACTTC. Its translation: CSARSSGTGNIEQYF.